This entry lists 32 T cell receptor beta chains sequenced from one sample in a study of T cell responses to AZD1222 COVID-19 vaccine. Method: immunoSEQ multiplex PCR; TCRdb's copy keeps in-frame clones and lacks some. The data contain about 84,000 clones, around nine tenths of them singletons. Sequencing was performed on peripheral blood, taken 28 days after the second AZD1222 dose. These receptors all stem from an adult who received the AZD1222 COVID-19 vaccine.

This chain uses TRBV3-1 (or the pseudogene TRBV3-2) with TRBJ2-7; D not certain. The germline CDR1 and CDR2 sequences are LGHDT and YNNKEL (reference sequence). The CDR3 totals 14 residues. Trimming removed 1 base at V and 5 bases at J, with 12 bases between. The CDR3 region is CASSQGRSLNEQYF. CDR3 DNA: TGTGCCAGCAGCCAAGGCCGGTCTTTGAACGAGCAGTACTTC.

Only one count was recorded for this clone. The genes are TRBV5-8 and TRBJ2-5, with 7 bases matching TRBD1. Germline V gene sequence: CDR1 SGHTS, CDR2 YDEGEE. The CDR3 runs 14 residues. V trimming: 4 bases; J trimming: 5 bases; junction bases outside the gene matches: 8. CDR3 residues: CASSNNRGGETQYF. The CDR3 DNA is TGTGCCAGCAGCAACAACAGGGGCGGGGAGACCCAGTACTTC.

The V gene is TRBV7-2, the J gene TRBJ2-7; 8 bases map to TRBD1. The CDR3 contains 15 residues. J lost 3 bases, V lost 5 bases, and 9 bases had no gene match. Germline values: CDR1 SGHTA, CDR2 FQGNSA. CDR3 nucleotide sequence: TGTGCCAGCAGCGGAGGGACAGGCAGCCGCTACGAGCAGTACTTC. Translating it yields CASSGGTGSRYEQYF.

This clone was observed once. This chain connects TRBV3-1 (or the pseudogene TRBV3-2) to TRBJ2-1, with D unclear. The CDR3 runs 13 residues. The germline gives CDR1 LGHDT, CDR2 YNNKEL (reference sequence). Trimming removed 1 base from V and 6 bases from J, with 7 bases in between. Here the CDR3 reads CASSQAAGNEQFF. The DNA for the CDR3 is TGTGCCAGCAGCCAAGCAGCAGGCAATGAGCAGTTCTTC.

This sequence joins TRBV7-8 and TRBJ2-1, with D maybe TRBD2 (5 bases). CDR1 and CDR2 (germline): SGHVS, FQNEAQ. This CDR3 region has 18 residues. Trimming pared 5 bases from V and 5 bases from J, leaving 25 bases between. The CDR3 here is CASSHATTLAGSHNEQFF. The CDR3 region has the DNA TGTGCCAGCAGCCATGCTACAACCCTGGCGGGTTCCCACAATGAGCAGTTCTTC.

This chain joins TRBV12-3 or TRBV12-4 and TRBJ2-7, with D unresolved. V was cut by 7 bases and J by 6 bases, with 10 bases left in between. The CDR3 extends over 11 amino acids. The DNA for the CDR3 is TGTGCCAGCACCTTAGGATCCGAGCAGTACTTC. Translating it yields CASTLGSEQYF.

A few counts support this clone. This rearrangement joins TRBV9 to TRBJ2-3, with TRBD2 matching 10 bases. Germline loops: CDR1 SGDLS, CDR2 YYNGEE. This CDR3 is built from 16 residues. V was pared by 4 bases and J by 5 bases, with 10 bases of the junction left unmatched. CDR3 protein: CASSQDASGGGDTQYF. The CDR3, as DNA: TGTGCCAGCAGCCAAGACGCTAGCGGGGGCGGAGATACGCAGTATTTT.

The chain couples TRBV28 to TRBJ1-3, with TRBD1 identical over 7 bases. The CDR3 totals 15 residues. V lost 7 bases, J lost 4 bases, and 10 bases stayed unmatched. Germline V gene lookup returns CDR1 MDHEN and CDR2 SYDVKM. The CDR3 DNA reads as TGTGCCAGCAAAACCTCCGGGACAGCCGGAAACACCATATATTTT. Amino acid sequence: CASKTSGTAGNTIYF.

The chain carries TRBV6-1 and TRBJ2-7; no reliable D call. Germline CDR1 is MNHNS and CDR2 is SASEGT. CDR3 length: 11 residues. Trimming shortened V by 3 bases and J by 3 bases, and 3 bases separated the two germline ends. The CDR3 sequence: CASSDNYEQYF. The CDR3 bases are TGTGCCAGCAGTGACAACTACGAGCAGTACTTC.

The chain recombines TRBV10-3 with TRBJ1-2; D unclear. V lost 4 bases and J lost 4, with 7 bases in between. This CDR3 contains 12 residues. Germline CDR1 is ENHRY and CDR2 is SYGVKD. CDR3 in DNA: TGTGCCATCAGTGTGGCGACCTATGGCTACACCTTC. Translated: CAISVATYGYTF.

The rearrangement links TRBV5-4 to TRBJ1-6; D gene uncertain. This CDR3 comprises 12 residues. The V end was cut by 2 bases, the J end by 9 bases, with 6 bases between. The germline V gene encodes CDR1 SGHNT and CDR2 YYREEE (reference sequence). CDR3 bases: TGTGCCAGCAGCTTCGATGTTTCACCCCTCCACTTT. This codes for CASSFDVSPLHF.

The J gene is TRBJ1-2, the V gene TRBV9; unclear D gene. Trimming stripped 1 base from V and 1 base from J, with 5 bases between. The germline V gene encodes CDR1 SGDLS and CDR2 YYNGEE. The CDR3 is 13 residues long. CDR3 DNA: TGTGCCAGCAGCGTAAATGATAACTATGGCTACACCTTC. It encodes CASSVNDNYGYTF.

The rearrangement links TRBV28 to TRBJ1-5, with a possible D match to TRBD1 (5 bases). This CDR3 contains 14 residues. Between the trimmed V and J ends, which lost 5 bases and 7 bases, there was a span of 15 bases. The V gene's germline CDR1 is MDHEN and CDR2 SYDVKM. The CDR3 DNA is TGTGCCAGCAGTCCAGGCCAGGGTCGACAGCCCCAGCATTTT. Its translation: CASSPGQGRQPQHF. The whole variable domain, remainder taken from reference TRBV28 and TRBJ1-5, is DVKVTQSSRYLVKRTGEKVFLECVQDMDHENMFWYRQDPGLGLRLIYFSYDVKMKEKGDIPEGYSVSREKKERFSLILESASTNQTSMYLCASSPGQGRQPQHFGDGTRLSIL.

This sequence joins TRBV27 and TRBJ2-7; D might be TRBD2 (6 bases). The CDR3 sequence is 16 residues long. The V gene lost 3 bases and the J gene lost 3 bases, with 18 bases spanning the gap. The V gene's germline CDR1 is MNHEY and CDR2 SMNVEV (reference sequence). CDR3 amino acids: CASSFGTPGGSYEQYF. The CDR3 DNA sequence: TGTGCCAGCAGTTTCGGGACGCCCGGGGGTAGCTACGAGCAGTACTTC.

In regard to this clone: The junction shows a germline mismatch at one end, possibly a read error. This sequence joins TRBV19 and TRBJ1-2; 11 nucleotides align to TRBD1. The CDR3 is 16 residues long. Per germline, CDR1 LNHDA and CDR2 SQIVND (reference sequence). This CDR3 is CASSPGGTGGFNRLSF. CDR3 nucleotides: TGTGCCAGTAGCCCCGGAGGGACAGGGGGTTTTAATCGTCTTTCCTTC. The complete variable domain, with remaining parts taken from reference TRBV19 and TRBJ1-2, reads DGGITQSPKYLFRKEGQNVTLSCEQNLNHDAMYWYRQDPGQGLRLIYYSQIVNDFQKGDIAEGYSVSREKKESFPLTVTSAQKNPTAFYLCASSPGGTGGFNRLSFGSGTRLTVV.

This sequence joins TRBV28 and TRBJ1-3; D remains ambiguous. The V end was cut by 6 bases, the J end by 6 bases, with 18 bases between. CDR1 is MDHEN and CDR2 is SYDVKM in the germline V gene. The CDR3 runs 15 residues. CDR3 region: CASRLGESFANTIYF. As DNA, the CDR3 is TGTGCCAGCAGACTTGGGGAGAGCTTTGCAAACACCATATATTTT.

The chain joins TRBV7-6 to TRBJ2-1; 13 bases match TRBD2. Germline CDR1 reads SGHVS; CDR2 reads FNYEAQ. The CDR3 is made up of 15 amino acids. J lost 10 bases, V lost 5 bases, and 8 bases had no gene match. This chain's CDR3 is CASSPTLAGGREQFF. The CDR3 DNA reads TGTGCCAGCAGCCCGACACTAGCGGGGGGGCGAGAGCAGTTCTTC.

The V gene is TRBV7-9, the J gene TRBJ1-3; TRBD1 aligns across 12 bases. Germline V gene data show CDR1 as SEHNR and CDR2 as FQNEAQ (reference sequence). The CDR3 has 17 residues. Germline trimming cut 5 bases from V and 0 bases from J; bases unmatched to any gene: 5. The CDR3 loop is CASSSRGQGASGNTIYF. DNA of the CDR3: TGTGCCAGCAGCAGCAGGGGACAGGGGGCCTCTGGAAACACCATATATTTT. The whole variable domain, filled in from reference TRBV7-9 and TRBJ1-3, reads DTGVSQNPRHKITKRGQNVTFRCDPISEHNRLYWYRQTLGQGPEFLTYFQNEAQLEKSRLLSDRFSAERPKGSFSTLEIQRTEQGDSAMYLCASSSRGQGASGNTIYFGEGSWLTVV.

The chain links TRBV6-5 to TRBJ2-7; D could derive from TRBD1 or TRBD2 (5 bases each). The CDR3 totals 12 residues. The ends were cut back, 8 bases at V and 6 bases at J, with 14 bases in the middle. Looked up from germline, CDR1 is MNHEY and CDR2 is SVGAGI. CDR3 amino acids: CASARDPSEQYF. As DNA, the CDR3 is TGTGCCAGCGCCCGGGACCCGAGCGAGCAGTACTTC.

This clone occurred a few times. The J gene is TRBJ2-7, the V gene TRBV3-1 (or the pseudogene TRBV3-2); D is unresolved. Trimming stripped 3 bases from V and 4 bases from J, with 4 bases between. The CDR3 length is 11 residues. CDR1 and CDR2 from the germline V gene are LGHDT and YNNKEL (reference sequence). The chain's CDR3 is CASSQEYEQYF. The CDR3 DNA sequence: TGTGCCAGCAGCCAGGAATACGAGCAGTACTTC.

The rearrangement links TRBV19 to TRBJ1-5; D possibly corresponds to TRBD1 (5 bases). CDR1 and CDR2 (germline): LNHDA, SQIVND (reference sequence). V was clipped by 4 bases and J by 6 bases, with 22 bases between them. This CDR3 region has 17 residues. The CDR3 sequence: CASSTWTGTSFGQPQHF. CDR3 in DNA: TGTGCCAGTAGTACCTGGACCGGGACGAGTTTTGGTCAGCCCCAGCATTTT.

CDR3 protein: CASSWGLGNSPLHF. The CDR3 DNA sequence: TGTGCCAGCAGTTGGGGCCTCGGGAATTCACCCCTCCACTTT. The genes are TRBV6-2 or TRBV6-3 and TRBJ1-6; weak D call: TRBD1 (5 bases). V was clipped by 4 bases and J by 7 bases, with 11 bases between them. Germline CDR1 and CDR2: MNHEY and SVGEGT. The CDR3 has 14 residues.

The CDR3 here is CSVVHLADTQYF. CDR3 coding DNA: TGCAGCGTTGTACACCTCGCAGATACGCAGTATTTT. The V call is TRBV29-1, the J call TRBJ2-3; D unresolved. The V gene's germline CDR1 is SQVTM and CDR2 ANQGSEA. CDR3 length: 12 amino acids. V lost 4 bases and J lost 4, with 9 bases in between.

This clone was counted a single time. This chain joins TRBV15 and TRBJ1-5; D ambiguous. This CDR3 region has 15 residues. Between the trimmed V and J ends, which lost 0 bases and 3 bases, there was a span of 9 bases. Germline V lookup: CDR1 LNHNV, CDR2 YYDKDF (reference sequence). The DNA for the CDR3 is TGTGCCACCAGCAGAGATGTGGGTTCCAATCAGCCCCAGCATTTT. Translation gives CATSRDVGSNQPQHF.

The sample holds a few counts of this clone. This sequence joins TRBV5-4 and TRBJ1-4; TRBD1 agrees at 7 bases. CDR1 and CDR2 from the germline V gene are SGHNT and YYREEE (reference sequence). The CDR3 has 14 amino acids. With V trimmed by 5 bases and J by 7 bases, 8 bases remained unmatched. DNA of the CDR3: TGTGCCAGCAGGTCCGGGACAGAGGGTGAAAAACTGTTTTTT. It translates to CASRSGTEGEKLFF.

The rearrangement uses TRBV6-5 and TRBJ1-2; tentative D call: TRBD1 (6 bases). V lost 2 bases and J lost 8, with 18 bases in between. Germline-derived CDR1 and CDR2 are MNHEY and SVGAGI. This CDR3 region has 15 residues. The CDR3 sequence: CASSYRQGKDVGYTF. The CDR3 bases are TGTGCCAGCAGTTACCGGCAGGGGAAAGATGTAGGCTACACCTTC.

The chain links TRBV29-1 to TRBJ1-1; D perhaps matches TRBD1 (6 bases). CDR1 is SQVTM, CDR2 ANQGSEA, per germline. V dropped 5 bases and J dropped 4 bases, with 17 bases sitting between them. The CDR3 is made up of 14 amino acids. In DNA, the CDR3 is TGCAGCGTTCGTCAACAGGGATCGGGCACTGAAGCTTTCTTT. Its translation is CSVRQQGSGTEAFF.

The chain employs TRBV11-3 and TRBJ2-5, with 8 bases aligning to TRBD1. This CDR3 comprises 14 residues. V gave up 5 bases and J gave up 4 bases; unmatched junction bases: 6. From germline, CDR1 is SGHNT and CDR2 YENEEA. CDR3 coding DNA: TGTGCCAGCAGCCGCGGACAGGGCGGAGAGACCCAGTACTTC. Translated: CASSRGQGGETQYF.

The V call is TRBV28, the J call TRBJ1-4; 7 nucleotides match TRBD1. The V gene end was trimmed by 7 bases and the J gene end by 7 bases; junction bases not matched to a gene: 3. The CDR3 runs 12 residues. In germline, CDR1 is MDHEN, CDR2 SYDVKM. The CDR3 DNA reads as TGTGCCAGCACTAGGGACAGTGAAAAACTGTTTTTT. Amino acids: CASTRDSEKLFF.

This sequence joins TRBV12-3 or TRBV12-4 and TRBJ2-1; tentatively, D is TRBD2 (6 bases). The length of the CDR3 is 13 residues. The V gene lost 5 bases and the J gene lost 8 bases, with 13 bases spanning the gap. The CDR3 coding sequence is TGTGCCAGCAGTCCAGCGGGTTTGGATGAGCAGTTCTTC. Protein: CASSPAGLDEQFF.

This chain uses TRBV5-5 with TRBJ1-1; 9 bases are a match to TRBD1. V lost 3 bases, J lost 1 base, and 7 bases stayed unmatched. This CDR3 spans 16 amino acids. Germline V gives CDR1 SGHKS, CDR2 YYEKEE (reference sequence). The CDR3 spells CASSSTTGGRNTEAFF. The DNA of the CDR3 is TGTGCCAGCAGCTCGACTACAGGGGGCCGGAACACTGAAGCTTTCTTT.

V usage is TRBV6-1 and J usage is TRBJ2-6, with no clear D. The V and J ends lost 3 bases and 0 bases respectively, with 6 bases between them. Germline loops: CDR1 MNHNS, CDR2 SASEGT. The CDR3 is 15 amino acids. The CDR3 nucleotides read TGTGCCAGCAGTGAGATCCACTCTGGGGCCAACGTCCTGACTTTC. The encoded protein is CASSEIHSGANVLTF.